The clone carrying this TCR beta chain was seen only a few times. Its cognate antigen is unknown. The data originate from a study of T cell repertoires in cytomegalovirus infection. General study points: Ex vivo, HLA-C-restricted CMV-specific TCR beta clonotypes prevailed over the rest of the response.

TCRdb ran MiXCR on the reads and lists one entry per CDR3 protein. Of 270,000 or so distinct CDR3 sequences in the sample, more than 15% are singletons; the top ten hold around half. The V gene's germline CDR1 is SEHNR and CDR2 FQNEAQ (reference sequence). The CDR3 runs to 12 residues. Deletions cut 1 base from V and 10 bases from J, with 8 bases between. The sequence derives from a human donor in good health (CMV status not recorded). Some clones in this sample may be carry-over from other donors' samples. The sequenced sample consisted of CD8+ T cells from PBMCs. The rearrangement uses TRBV7-9 and TRBJ2-1; D is ambiguous. The CDR3 DNA is TGTGCCAGCAGCTTAGGGATCCAGGAGCAGTTCTTC. Its translation is CASSLGIQEQFF.